Below are 5 T cell receptor beta chains sequenced from a single sample in a study of T cell responses to AZD1222 COVID-19 vaccine. Sequencing used immunoSEQ multiplex PCR; TCRdb keeps in-frame clones, though not all of them. The sample holds about 140,000 clones, roughly 89% seen once. This material consisted of peripheral blood, taken on day 0 of AZD1222 vaccination. The source is an adult in good health.

The chain has TRBV13 and TRBJ2-7, with D unclear. This CDR3 is built from 11 residues. CDR1 and CDR2 from the germline V gene are PRHDT and FYEKMQ (reference sequence). The V end was cut by 1 base, the J end by 2 bases, with 0 bases between. This CDR3 reads CASSLAYEQYF. CDR3 DNA sequence: TGTGCCAGCAGCTTAGCCTACGAGCAGTACTTC.

This chain uses TRBV2 with TRBJ2-5, with D tentatively TRBD2 (6 bases). The length of the CDR3 is 17 residues. CDR1 is SNHLY and CDR2 is FYNNEI in the germline V gene. V lost 8 bases and J lost 5, with 27 bases in between. CDR3 region: CASGAGSGRGLRETQYF. As DNA, the CDR3 is TGTGCCAGCGGGGCCGGGAGTGGCAGAGGTCTCAGGGAGACCCAGTACTTC. Full variable domain (rest looked up from reference TRBV2 and TRBJ2-5): EPEVTQTPSHQVTQMGQEVILRCVPISNHLYFYWYRQILGQKVEFLVSFYNNEISEKSEIFDDQFSVERPDGSNFTLKIRSTKLEDSAMYFCASGAGSGRGLRETQYFGPGTRLLVL.

The chain is built from TRBV7-9 and TRBJ1-6; 7 bases align to TRBD1. CDR3 length: 15 residues. V shed 0 bases and J 8 bases; nucleotides not matched to a gene: 4. The germline CDR1 and CDR2 sequences are SEHNR and FQNEAQ (reference sequence). For the CDR3, the DNA is TGTGCCAGCAGCTTAGCCGTCAGGGGGTATTCACCCCTCCACTTT. It is translated as CASSLAVRGYSPLHF.

The chain couples TRBV24-1 to TRBJ2-7; 7 bases are a match to TRBD2. Germline lookup yields CDR1 KGHDR and CDR2 SFDVKD. The CDR3 extends over 15 amino acids. V was clipped by 5 bases and J by 4 bases; unmatched bases: 10. CDR3 bases: TGTGCCACCAGTGTGGGGGGGGAAGAACGGTACGAGCAGTACTTC. Amino acid sequence: CATSVGGEERYEQYF.

The chain has TRBV10-3 and TRBJ2-1; 7 nucleotides agree with TRBD2. Germline V gene sequence: CDR1 ENHRY, CDR2 SYGVKD. The CDR3 has 15 residues. The V segment lost 3 bases and the J segment 4 bases; nucleotides outside the gene matches: 6. In DNA form, the CDR3 reads TGTGCCATCAGTGATACGAAGCGGGATTACAATGAGCAGTTCTTC. This codes for CAISDTKRDYNEQFF.